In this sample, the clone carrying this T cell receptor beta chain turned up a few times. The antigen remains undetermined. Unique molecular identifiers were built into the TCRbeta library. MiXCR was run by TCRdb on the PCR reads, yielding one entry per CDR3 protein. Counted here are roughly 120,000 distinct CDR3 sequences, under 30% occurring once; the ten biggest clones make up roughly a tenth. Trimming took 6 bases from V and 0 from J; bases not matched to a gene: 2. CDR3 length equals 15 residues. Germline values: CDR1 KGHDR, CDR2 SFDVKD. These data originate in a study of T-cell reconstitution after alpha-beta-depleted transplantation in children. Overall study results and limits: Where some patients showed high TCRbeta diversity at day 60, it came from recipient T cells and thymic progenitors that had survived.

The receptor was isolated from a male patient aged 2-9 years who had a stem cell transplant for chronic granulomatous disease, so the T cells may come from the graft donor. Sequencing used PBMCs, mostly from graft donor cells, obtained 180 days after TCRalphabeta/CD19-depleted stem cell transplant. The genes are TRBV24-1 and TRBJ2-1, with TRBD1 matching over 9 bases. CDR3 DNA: TGTGCCACCAGTAAGACAGGGGGCTCCTACAATGAGCAGTTCTTC. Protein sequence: CATSKTGGSYNEQFF.